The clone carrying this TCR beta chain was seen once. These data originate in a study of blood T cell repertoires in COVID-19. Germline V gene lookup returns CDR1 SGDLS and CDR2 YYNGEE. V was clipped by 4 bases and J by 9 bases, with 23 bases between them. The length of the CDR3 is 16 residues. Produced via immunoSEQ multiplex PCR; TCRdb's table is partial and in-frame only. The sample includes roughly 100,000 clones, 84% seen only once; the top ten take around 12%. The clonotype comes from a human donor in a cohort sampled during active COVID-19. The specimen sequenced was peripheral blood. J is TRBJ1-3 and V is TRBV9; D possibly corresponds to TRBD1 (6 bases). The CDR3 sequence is CASSLGTTDLTGTIYF. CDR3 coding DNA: TGTGCCAGCAGCCTTGGGACAACGGATTTGACTGGCACCATATATTTT.